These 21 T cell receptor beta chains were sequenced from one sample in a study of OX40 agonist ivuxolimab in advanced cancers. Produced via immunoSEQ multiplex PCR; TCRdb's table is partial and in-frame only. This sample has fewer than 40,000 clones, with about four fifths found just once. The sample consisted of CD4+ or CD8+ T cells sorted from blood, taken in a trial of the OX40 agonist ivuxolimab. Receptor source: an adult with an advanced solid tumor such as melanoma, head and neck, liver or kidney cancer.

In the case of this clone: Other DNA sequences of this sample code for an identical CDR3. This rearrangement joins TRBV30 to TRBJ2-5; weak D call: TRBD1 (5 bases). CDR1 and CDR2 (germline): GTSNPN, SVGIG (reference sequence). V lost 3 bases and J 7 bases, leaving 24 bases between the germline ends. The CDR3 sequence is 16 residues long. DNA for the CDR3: TGTGCCTGGAGCGTGGGGCAGGCCGAAACAGGTGGGACCCAGTACTTC. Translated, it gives CAWSVGQAETGGTQYF.

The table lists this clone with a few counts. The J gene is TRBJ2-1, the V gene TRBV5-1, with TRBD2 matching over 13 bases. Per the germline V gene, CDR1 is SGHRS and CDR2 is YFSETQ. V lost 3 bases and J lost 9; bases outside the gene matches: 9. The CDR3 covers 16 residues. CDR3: CASSSNPGLAGREQFF. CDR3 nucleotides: TGCGCCAGCAGCTCAAATCCGGGACTAGCGGGACGTGAGCAGTTCTTC.

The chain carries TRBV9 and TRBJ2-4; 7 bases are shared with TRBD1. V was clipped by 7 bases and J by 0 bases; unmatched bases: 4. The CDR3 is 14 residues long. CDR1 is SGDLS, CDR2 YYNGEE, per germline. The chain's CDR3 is CASGSGGAKNIQYF. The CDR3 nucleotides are TGTGCCAGCGGTTCAGGGGGAGCCAAAAACATTCAGTACTTC.

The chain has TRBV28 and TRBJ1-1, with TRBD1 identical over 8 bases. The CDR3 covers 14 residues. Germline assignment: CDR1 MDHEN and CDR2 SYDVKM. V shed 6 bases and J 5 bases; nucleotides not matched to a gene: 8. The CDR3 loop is CASSDQGARTEAFF. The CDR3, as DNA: TGTGCCAGCAGCGACCAGGGGGCGCGGACTGAAGCTTTCTTT.

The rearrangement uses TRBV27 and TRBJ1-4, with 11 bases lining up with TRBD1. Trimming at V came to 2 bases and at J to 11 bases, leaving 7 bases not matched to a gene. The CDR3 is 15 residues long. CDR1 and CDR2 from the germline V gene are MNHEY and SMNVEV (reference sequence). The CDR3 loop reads CASSLTGTGGTKLFF. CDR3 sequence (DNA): TGTGCCAGCAGTTTAACCGGGACAGGGGGAACTAAACTGTTTTTT.

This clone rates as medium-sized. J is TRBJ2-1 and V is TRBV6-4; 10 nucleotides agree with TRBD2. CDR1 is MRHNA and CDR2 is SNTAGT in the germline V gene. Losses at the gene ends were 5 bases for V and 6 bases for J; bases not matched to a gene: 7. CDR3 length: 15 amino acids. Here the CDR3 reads CASSTTSSGGNEQFF. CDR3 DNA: TGTGCCAGCAGTACAACCTCTAGCGGGGGCAATGAGCAGTTCTTC.

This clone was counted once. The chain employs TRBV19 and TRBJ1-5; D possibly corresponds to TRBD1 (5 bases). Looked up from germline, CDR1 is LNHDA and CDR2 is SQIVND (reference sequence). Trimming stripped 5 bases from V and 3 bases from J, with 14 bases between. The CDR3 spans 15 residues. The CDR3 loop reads CASSPTAGINQPQHF. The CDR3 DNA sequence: TGTGCCAGTAGTCCCACGGCAGGGATCAATCAGCCCCAGCATTTT.

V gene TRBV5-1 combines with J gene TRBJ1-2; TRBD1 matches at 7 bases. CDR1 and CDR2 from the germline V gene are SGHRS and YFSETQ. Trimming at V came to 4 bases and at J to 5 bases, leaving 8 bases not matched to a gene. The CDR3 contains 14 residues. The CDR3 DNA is TGCGCCAGCAGCACTGGACAGGCGGGATATGGCTACACCTTC. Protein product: CASSTGQAGYGYTF. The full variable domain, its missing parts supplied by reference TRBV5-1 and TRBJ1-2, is KAGVTQTPRYLIKTRGQQVTLSCSPISGHRSVSWYQQTPGQGLQFLFEYFSETQRNKGNFPGRFSGRQFSNSRSEMNVSTLELGDSALYLCASSTGQAGYGYTFGSGTRLTVV.

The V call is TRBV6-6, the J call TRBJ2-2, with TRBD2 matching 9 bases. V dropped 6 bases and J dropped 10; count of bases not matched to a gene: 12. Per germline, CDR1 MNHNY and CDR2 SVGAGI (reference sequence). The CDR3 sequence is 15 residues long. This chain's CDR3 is CASRPTGTSFPELFF. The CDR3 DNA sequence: TGTGCCAGCAGACCTACCGGGACTAGCTTTCCGGAGCTGTTTTTT.

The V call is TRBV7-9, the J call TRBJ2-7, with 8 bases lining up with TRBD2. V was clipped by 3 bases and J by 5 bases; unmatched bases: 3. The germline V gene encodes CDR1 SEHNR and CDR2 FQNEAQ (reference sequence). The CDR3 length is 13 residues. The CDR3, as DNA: TGTGCCAGCAGCTTGCATAGCGGGAACGAGCAGTACTTC. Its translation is CASSLHSGNEQYF.

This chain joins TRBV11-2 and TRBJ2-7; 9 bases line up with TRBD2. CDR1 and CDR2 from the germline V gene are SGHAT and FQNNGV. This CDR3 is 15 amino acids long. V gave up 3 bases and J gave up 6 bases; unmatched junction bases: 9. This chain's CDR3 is CASSFLRGGASEQYF. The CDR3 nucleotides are TGTGCCAGCAGCTTTCTTCGCGGGGGGGCCTCCGAGCAGTACTTC.

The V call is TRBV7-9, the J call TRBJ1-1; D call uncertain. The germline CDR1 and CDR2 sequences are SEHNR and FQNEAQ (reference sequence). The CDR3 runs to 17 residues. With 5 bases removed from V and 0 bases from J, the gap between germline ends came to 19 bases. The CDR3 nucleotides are TGTGCCAGCAGCCCAACAACCCGTCGGAAACTGAACACTGAAGCTTTCTTT. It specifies CASSPTTRRKLNTEAFF.

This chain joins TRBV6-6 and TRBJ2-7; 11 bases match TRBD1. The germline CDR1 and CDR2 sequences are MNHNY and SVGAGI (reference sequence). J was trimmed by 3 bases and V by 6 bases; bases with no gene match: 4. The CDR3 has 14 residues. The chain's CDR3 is CASRVGQGDYEQYF. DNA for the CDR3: TGTGCCAGCAGGGTGGGACAGGGGGACTACGAGCAGTACTTC.

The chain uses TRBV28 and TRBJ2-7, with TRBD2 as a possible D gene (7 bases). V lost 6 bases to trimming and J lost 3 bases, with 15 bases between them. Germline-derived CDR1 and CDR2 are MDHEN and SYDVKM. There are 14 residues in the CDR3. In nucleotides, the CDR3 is TGTGCCAGCAGCCCAGGACTAGGGGGCTACGAGCAGTACTTC. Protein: CASSPGLGGYEQYF.

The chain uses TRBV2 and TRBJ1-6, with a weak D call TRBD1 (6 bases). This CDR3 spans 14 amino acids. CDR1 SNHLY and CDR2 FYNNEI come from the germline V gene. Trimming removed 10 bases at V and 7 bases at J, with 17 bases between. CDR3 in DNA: TGTGCCACCAGCCTAGGCAGGGGAAATTCACCCCTCCACTTT. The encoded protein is CATSLGRGNSPLHF.

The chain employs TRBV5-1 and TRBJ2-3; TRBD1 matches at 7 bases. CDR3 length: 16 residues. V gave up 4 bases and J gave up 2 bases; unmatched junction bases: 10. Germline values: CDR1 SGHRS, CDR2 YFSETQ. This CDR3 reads CASSQGVVGHTDTQYF. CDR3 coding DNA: TGCGCCAGCAGCCAGGGGGTCGTTGGGCACACAGATACGCAGTATTTT.

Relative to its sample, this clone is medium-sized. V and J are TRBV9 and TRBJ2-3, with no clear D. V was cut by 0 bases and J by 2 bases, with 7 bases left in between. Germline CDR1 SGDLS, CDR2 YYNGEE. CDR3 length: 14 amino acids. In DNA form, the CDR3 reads TGTGCCAGCAGCGTAGAACACACCACAGATACGCAGTATTTT. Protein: CASSVEHTTDTQYF. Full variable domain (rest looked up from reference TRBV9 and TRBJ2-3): DSGVTQTPKHLITATGQRVTLRCSPRSGDLSVYWYQQSLDQGLQFLIQYYNGEERAKGNILERFSAQQFPDLHSELNLSSLELGDSALYFCASSVEHTTDTQYFGPGTRLTVL.

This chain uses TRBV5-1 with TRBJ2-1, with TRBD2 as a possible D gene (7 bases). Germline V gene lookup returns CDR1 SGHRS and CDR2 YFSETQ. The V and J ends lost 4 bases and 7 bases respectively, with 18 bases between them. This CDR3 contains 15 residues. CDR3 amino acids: CASSPWGGSLNEQFF. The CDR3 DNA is TGCGCCAGCAGCCCGTGGGGGGGCAGTTTGAATGAGCAGTTCTTC.

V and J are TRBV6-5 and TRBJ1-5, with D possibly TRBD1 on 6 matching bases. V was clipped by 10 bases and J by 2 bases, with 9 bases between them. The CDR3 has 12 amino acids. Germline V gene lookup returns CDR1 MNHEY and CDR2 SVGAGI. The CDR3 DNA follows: TGTGCCACAGGGGATGGCAATCAGCCCCAGCATTTT. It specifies CATGDGNQPQHF.

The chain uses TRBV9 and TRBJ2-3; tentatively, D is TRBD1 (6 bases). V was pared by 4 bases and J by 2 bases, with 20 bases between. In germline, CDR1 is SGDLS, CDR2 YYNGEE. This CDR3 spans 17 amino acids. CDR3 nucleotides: TGTGCCAGCAGCCCACAGGGTGGCAGAGTACTCACAGATACGCAGTATTTT. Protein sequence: CASSPQGGRVLTDTQYF.

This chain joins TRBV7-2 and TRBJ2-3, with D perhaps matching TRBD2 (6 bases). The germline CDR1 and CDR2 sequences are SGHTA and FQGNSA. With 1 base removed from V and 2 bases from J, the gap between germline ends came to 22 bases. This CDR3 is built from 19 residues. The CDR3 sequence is CASSLGRMGAEGVTDTQYF. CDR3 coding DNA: TGTGCCAGCAGCTTAGGGCGGATGGGCGCGGAGGGTGTCACAGATACGCAGTATTTT.